Included here is one T cell receptor (beta chain) sequence, with context. The method was immunoSEQ multiplex PCR; TCRdb's version includes in-frame clones alone and lacks a portion of them. The sample lists about 160,000 clones; roughly 84% were seen once. V gave up 3 bases and J gave up 0 bases, with 8 bases separating them. Looked up from germline, CDR1 is MDHEN and CDR2 is SYDVKM. The CDR3 is 15 residues long. The data derive from a study of blood T cell repertoires in COVID-19. The chain joins TRBV28 to TRBJ1-4; D gene uncertain. The TCR originated in a man between 60 and 75 years old who had recovered from COVID-19. Sequences were obtained from PBMCs or T cells enriched from blood (not recorded which). DNA for the CDR3: TGTGCCAGCAGTTTTCGAGATGCAACTAATGAAAAACTGTTTTTT. Translated, it gives CASSFRDATNEKLFF.